The 20 T cell receptor beta chains below come from one sample, sequenced in a study of blood T cells in healthy people across ages. A sample-barcoded 5' primer and a J-beta primer mix were used in a second PCR of roughly 6 to 11 cycles. MiXCR was run by TCRdb on the 5' RACE reads, yielding one entry per CDR3 protein. The repertoire holds about 280,000 distinct CDR3 sequences, with 27% as singletons. The sample was blood. The receptors were gathered from a woman in her 70s in good health.

This clonotype was seen more than once but under ten times. This chain uses TRBV7-9 with TRBJ2-5, with D unresolved. The CDR3 sequence is 14 residues long. Germline CDR1 and CDR2: SEHNR and FQNEAQ (reference sequence). V lost 0 bases and J lost 4, with 9 bases in between. CDR3 sequence: CASSLAGLTETQYF. CDR3 DNA: TGTGCCAGCAGCTTAGCTGGATTAACAGAGACCCAGTACTTC.

The V gene is TRBV29-1, the J gene TRBJ2-7, with 11 bases that match TRBD2. J was trimmed by 3 bases and V by 6 bases; bases with no gene match: 4. The CDR3 is 13 amino acids. CDR1 and CDR2 from the germline V gene are SQVTM and ANQGSEA. CDR3 nucleotides: TGCAGCGTCCGACTAGCGGGGAACTACGAGCAGTACTTC. Amino acids: CSVRLAGNYEQYF.

The chain is built from TRBV5-1 and TRBJ2-5, with D perhaps matching TRBD2 (6 bases). The better agreement between TRBJ2-1 and the DNA end casts doubt on the J call. Germline loops: CDR1 SGHRS, CDR2 YFSETQ. The CDR3 loop spans 15 amino acids. In DNA form, the CDR3 reads TGCGCCAGCAGCCCGGGAGACGGGGAAGTAGGTGGGCAGTTCTTC. Amino acid sequence: CASSPGDGEVGGQFF.

This clonotype was seen at least ten times. The J gene is TRBJ1-6, the V gene TRBV7-2, with D possibly TRBD1 on 5 matching bases. The CDR3 length is 14 residues. Germline CDR1 and CDR2: SGHTA and FQGNSA. The V end lost 9 bases, the J end lost 7 bases, and 16 bases lay between the germline ends. The CDR3 nucleotides read TGTGCCAGTGGGATGGGACTCGGGAATTCACCCCTCCACTTT. This gives the protein CASGMGLGNSPLHF.

This clonotype was observed a handful of times. The CDR3 protein is CASRIEDEKLFF. The DNA of the CDR3 is TGTGCCAGCAGAATCGAGGATGAAAAACTGTTTTTT. The gene calls are TRBV6-1 and TRBJ1-4; no clear D gene. V dropped 6 bases and J dropped 6 bases, with 8 bases sitting between them. The CDR3 extends over 12 amino acids. CDR1 is MNHNS, CDR2 SASEGT, per germline.

V is TRBV28 and J is TRBJ1-2, with 7 nucleotides matching TRBD1. V dropped 5 bases and J dropped 8; count of bases not matched to a gene: 11. Germline CDR1 and CDR2: MDHEN and SYDVKM. This CDR3 comprises 14 residues. In DNA form, the CDR3 reads TGTGCCAGCAGTCGGACCGGACAGGCAAGAGGCTACACCTTC. Protein: CASSRTGQARGYTF.

This clonotype was observed a handful of times. The CDR3 is CATSDYGRTANHNEQFF. The CDR3 nucleotides are TGTGCCACCAGTGATTACGGGAGGACAGCCAACCACAATGAGCAGTTCTTC. This chain joins TRBV24-1 and TRBJ2-1, with a tentative D call TRBD2 (7 bases). CDR3 length equals 17 residues. Trimming took off 2 bases at V and 5 bases at J, with 18 bases between the two ends. Per germline, CDR1 KGHDR and CDR2 SFDVKD.

The J gene is TRBJ1-5, the V gene TRBV28; 9 bases map to TRBD1. J gave up 5 bases and V 3 bases, and 5 bases lay outside the gene matches. Germline CDR1 reads MDHEN; CDR2 reads SYDVKM. The CDR3 is 15 residues long. The CDR3 loop is CASSFGTGTYQPQHF. CDR3 DNA sequence: TGTGCCAGCAGTTTCGGGACAGGGACTTATCAGCCCCAGCATTTT.

This clonotype has more than one count but fewer than ten. As DNA, the CDR3 is TGTGCCAGCAGCCACGTCCGGGTTAGTAGCTCCTACAATGAGCAGTTCTTC. Translating it yields CASSHVRVSSSYNEQFF. The genes are TRBV5-8 and TRBJ2-1; D call uncertain. This CDR3 comprises 17 residues. Germline CDR1 SGHTS, CDR2 YDEGEE. Trimming took 4 bases from V and 0 from J, leaving 17 bases between them.

This clonotype has more than one count but fewer than ten. The V gene is TRBV7-2, the J gene TRBJ2-1, with 9 bases matching TRBD1. Germline CDR1 SGHTA, CDR2 FQGNSA. The CDR3 has 16 amino acids. After removal of 5 bases from V and 4 bases from J, the junction contained 9 bases not matched to a gene. DNA of the CDR3: TGTGCCAGCAGCCCCCGGACAGGGGCGCTTTACAATGAGCAGTTCTTC. As protein: CASSPRTGALYNEQFF.

The chain joins TRBV20-1 to TRBJ2-1; TRBD2 agrees at 7 bases. Trimming cost V 3 bases and J 8 bases; bases outside gene matches: 13. The germline V gene encodes CDR1 DFQATT and CDR2 SNEGSKA (reference sequence). This CDR3 has 15 amino acids. The CDR3 DNA reads as TGCAGTGCTAGTGCCGGAGCGGGAAGGGGCGATGAGCAGTTCTTC. Its protein product is CSASAGAGRGDEQFF.

CDR3 sequence: CSARLAETQYF. Written as DNA, the CDR3 is TGCAGTGCTAGACTGGCGGAGACCCAGTACTTC. The chain carries TRBV20-1 and TRBJ2-1; D remains ambiguous. The DNA end favors TRBJ2-5, so the J call may be wrong. Germline V CDR1 and CDR2: DFQATT, SNEGSKA (reference sequence). The CDR3 consists of 11 residues.

Turning to this clonotype: A much larger clone lies a single base off, so this may be a read error. The rearrangement uses TRBV3-1 and TRBJ2-5; no reliable D call. The end of the DNA is better explained by TRBJ2-7, so the J call may be wrong. The CDR3 has 13 amino acids. Per germline, CDR1 LGHDT and CDR2 YNNKEL (reference sequence). CDR3 DNA sequence: TGTGCCAGCAGCCAAGTGGGGTGCAACGAGCAGTACTTC. Its translation: CASSQVGCNEQYF.

The chain joins TRBV11-2 to TRBJ1-1; TRBD1 aligns across 9 bases. Germline CDR1 SGHAT, CDR2 FQNNGV. The CDR3 contains 15 residues. V lost 5 bases, J lost 5 bases, and 9 bases stayed unmatched. The CDR3 nucleotides are TGTGCCAGCAGCCCCTACCCGACAGGGGGGACTGAAGCTTTCTTT. Its protein product is CASSPYPTGGTEAFF.

Here the CDR3 reads CASFRGNTEAFF. The CDR3 bases are TGTGCCAGCTTCAGGGGGAACACTGAAGCTTTCTTT. J is TRBJ1-1 and V is TRBV6-2 or TRBV6-3, with D perhaps TRBD1 (6 bases). Germline V gene data show CDR1 as MNHEY and CDR2 as SVGEGT. V was cut by 8 bases and J by 1 base, with 8 bases left in between. The CDR3 length is 12 residues.

The V call is TRBV12-3 or TRBV12-4, the J call TRBJ2-5, with 8 positions matching TRBD1. The J call could be wrong; TRBJ2-1 is a better fit for the DNA end. The CDR3 runs to 16 residues. For the CDR3, the DNA is TGTGCCAGCAGTTATCGAGGACAGGGCGCAAGGAATGAGCAGTTCTTC. This sequence encodes CASSYRGQGARNEQFF.

The CDR3 DNA is TGTGCCAGTAGTAGCGGGAGGGTAAGGGACAATGAGCAGTTCTTC. Translated, it gives CASSSGRVRDNEQFF. The chain joins TRBV19 to TRBJ2-1, with TRBD2 identical over 9 bases. The CDR3 sequence is 15 residues long. Trimming removed 4 bases from V and 5 bases from J; junction bases left unmatched: 6. Germline V gives CDR1 LNHDA, CDR2 SQIVND (reference sequence).

The chain combines TRBV28 with TRBJ2-5; the match to TRBD2 covers 12 bases. The J call is uncertain, as TRBJ2-1 better fits the DNA end. Per germline, CDR1 MDHEN and CDR2 SYDVKM. This CDR3 comprises 16 residues. The CDR3 DNA reads TGTGCCAGCAGTTTATGGACTAGCGGGAGTCTCAATGAGCAGTTCTTC. Protein product: CASSLWTSGSLNEQFF.

This clonotype has just a few counts. At one end the junction does not follow the germline gene, possibly because of a read error. This chain joins TRBV28 and TRBJ2-1; TRBD2 matches 8 bases. CDR3 length equals 15 residues. Germline CDR1 and CDR2: MDHEN and SYDVKM. The CDR3 spells CASSLGRAGSDERFF. Here the CDR3 DNA reads TGTGCCAGCAGTCTCGGGAGGGCCGGTTCCGATGAGCGGTTCTTC. Filled out from reference TRBV28 and TRBJ2-1, the complete variable domain reads DVKVTQSSRYLVKRTGEKVFLECVQDMDHENMFWYRQDPGLGLRLIYFSYDVKMKEKGDIPEGYSVSREKKERFSLILESASTNQTSMYLCASSLGRAGSDERFFGPGTRLTVL.

The sample holds many counts of this clonotype. CDR3 in amino acids: CASSYPRTAVVASGSPDTQYF. The CDR3 DNA sequence: TGTGCCAGCAGTTACCCGAGGACGGCGGTTGTTGCTAGCGGGAGCCCAGATACGCAGTATTTT. The chain carries TRBV6-2 or TRBV6-3 and TRBJ2-3; 10 bases map to TRBD2. CDR3 length: 21 amino acids. The junction had 21 bases not matched to a gene; V was cut back by 2 bases and J by 4 bases. Germline CDR1 and CDR2: MNHEY and SVGEGT.